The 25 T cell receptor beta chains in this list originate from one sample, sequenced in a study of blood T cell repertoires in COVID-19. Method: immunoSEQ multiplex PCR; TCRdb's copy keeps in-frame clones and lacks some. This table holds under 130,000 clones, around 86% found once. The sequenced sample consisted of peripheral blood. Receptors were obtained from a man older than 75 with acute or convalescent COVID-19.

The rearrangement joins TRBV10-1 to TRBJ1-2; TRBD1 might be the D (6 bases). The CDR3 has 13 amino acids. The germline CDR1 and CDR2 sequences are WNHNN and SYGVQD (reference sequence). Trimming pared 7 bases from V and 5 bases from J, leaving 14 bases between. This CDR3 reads CASTSTGDYGYTF. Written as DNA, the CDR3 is TGCGCCAGCACCTCGACAGGAGATTATGGCTACACCTTC.

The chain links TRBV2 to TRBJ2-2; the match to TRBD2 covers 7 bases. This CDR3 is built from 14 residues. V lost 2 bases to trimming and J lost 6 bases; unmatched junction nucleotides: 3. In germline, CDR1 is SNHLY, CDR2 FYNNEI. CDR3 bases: TGTGCCAGCAGTGAAACGACTAGCCCCGGGGAGCTGTTTTTT. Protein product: CASSETTSPGELFF.

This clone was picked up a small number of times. CDR3 sequence reads: CASRRGRMDNSPLHF. The CDR3, as DNA: TGTGCCAGCAGAAGGGGGCGAATGGACAATTCACCCCTCCACTTT. The rearrangement uses TRBV28 and TRBJ1-6; 7 bases line up with TRBD1. Germline V lookup: CDR1 MDHEN, CDR2 SYDVKM. This CDR3 contains 15 residues. V lost 6 bases and J lost 7; bases outside the gene matches: 9.

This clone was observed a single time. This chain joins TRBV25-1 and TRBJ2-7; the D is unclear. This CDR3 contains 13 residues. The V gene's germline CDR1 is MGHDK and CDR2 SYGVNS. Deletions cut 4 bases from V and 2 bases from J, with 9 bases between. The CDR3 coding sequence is TGTGCCAGCAGTGGGCCCTTAACCTACGAGCAGTACTTC. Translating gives CASSGPLTYEQYF.

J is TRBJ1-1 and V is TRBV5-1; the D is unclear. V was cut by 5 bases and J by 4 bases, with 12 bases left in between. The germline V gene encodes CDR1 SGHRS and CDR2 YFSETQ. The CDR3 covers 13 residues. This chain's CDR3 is CASSQSRGTEAFF. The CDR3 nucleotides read TGCGCCAGCAGTCAGTCCCGCGGCACTGAAGCTTTCTTT.

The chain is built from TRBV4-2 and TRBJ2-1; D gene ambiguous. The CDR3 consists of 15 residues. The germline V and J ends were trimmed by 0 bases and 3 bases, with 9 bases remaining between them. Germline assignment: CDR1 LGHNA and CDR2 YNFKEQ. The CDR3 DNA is TGTGCCAGCAGCCAAGATGGCCAGTTCTACAATGAGCAGTTCTTC. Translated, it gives CASSQDGQFYNEQFF.

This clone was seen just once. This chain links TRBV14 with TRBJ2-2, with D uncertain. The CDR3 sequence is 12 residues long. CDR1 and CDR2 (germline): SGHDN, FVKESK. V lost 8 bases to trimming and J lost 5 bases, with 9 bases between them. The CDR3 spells CASSATTGELFF. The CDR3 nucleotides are TGTGCCAGCTCTGCCACTACCGGGGAGCTGTTTTTT.

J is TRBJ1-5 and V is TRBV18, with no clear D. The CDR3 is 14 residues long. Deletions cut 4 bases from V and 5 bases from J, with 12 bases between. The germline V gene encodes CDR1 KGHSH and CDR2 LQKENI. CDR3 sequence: CASSLTTRDQPQHF. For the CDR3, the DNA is TGTGCCAGCTCACTTACCACCCGGGATCAGCCCCAGCATTTT.

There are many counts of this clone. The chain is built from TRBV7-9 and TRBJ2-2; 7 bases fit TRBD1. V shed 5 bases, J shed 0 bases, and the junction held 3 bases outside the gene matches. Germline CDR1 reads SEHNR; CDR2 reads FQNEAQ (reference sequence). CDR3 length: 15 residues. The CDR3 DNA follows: TGTGCCAGCAGCCGACAGGGAGCGAACACCGGGGAGCTGTTTTTT. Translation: CASSRQGANTGELFF.

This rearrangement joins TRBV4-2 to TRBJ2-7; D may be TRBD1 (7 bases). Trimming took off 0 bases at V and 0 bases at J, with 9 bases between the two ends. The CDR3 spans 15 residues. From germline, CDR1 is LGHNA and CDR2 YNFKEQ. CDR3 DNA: TGTGCCAGCAGCCAAGAGCGGGACAGCTCCTACGAGCAGTACTTC. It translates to CASSQERDSSYEQYF.

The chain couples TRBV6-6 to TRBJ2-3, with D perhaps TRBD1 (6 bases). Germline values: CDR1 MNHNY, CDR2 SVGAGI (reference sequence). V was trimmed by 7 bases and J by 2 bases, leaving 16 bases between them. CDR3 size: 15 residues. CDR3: CASKDSPYFTDTQYF. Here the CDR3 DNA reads TGTGCCAGCAAGGACAGTCCTTATTTCACAGATACGCAGTATTTT.

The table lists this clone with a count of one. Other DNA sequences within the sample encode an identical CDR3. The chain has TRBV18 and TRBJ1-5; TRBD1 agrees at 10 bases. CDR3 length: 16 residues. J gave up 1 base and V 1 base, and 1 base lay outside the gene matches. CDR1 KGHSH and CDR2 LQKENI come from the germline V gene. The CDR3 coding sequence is TGTGCCAGCTCACCACAGGGACAGGGGAGCAATCAGCCCCAGCATTTT. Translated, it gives CASSPQGQGSNQPQHF.

The CDR3 nucleotides are TGTGCCAGTAGTATTCAGGGGGAGCTTTATACCGGGGAGCTGTTTTTT. It yields the protein CASSIQGELYTGELFF. This chain uses TRBV19 with TRBJ2-2; TRBD1 matches 7 bases. J lost 5 bases, V lost 3 bases, and 9 bases had no gene match. The CDR3 consists of 16 residues. Per the germline V gene, CDR1 is LNHDA and CDR2 is SQIVND (reference sequence).

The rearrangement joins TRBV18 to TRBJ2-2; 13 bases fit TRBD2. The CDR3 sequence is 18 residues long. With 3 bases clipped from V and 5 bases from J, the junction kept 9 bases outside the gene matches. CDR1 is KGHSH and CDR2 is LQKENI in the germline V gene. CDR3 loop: CASSPIVGLAGVTGELFF. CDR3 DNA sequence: TGTGCCAGCTCACCTATTGTAGGACTAGCGGGAGTGACCGGGGAGCTGTTTTTT.

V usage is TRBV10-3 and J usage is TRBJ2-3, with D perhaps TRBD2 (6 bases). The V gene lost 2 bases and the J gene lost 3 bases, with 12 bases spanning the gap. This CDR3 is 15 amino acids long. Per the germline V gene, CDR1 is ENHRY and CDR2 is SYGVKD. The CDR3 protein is CAISEVGGTTDTQYF. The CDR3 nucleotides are TGTGCCATCAGTGAGGTAGGAGGGACGACAGATACGCAGTATTTT.

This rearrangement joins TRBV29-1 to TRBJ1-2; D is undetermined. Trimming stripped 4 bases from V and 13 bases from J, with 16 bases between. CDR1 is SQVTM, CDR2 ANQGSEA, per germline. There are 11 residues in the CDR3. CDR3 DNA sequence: TGCAGCGTTGGGTCAGTCGATGGAGGCACCTTC. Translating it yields CSVGSVDGGTF.

The CDR3 region has the DNA TGTGCCAGCTCGGGACAGGGGGACTGGAGCTCTGGAAACACCATATATTTT. This translates into CASSGQGDWSSGNTIYF. The gene calls are TRBV25-1 and TRBJ1-3; 11 bases are shared with TRBD1. Germline loops: CDR1 MGHDK, CDR2 SYGVNS. The CDR3 has 17 amino acids. The V segment lost 8 bases and the J segment 0 bases; nucleotides outside the gene matches: 9.

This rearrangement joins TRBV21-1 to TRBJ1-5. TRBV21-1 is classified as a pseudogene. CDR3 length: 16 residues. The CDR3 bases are TGTGCCAGCAGCAAAGTCGGTCAGAAGGGGAGGCAGCCCCAGCATTTT. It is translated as CASSKVGQKGRQPQHF.

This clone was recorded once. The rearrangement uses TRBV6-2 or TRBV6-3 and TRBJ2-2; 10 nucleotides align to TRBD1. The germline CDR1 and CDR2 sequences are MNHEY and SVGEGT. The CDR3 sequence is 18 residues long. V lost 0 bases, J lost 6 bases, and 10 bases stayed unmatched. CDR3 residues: CASSYSMVTGGLPGELFF. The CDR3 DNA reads TGTGCCAGCAGTTACTCGATGGTGACAGGGGGCCTCCCCGGGGAGCTGTTTTTT.

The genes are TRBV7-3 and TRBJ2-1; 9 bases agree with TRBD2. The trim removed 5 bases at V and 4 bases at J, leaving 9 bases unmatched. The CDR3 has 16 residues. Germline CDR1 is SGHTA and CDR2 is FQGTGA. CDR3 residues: CASSPSLAGGYNEQFF. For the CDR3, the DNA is TGTGCCAGCAGCCCGTCCTTGGCGGGAGGGTACAATGAGCAGTTCTTC. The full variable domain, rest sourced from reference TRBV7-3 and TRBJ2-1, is GAGVSQTPSNKVTEKGKYVELRCDPISGHTALYWYRQSLGQGPEFLIYFQGTGAADDSGLPNDRFFAVRPEGSVSTLKIQRTERGDSAVYLCASSPSLAGGYNEQFFGPGTRLTVL.

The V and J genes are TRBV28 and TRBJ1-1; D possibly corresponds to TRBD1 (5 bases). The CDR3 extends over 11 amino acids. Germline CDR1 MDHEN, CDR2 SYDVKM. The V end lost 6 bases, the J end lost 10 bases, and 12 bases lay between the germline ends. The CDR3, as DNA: TGTGCCAGCAGGGGGCAGGGTAGAGCTTTCTTT. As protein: CASRGQGRAFF.

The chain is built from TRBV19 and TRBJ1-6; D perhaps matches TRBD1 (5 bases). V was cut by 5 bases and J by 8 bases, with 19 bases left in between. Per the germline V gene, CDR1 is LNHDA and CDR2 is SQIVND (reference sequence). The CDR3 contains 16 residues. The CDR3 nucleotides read TGTGCCAGTAGTGGGCGCTCGCGGGGAGGGGATTCACCCCTCCACTTT. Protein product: CASSGRSRGGDSPLHF.

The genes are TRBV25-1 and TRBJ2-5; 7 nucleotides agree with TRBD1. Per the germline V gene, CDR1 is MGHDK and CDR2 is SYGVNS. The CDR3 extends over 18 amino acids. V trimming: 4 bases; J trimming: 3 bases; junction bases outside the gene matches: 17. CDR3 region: CASSGIPGTAYQEETQYF. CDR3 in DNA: TGTGCCAGCAGTGGGATTCCCGGGACAGCCTATCAAGAAGAGACCCAGTACTTC.

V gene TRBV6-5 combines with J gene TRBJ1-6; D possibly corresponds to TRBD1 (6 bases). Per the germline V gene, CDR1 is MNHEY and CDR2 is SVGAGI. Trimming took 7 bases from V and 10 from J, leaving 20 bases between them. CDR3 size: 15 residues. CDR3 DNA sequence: TGTGCCAGCACTTTTTGGGGGCAGGGAGACTCACCCCTCCACTTT. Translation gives CASTFWGQGDSPLHF.

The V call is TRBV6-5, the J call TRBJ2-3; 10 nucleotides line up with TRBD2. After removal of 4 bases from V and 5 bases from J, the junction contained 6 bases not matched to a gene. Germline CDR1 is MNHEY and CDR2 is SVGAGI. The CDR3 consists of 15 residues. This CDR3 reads CASSFKREGGDTQYF. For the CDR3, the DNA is TGTGCCAGCAGTTTCAAGCGGGAGGGAGGAGATACGCAGTATTTT.